This TCR beta chain was captured in a study of T-cell memory formation after mild COVID-19. TCRdb processed the 5' RACE reads anew with MiXCR; each CDR3 protein has one entry. The sample has 360,000 or so distinct CDR3 sequences, approximately 29% seen once. Source material: PBMCs or a T cell subset sorted from them (not recorded which). This clonotype was sampled from an adult woman who had mild COVID-19 (a few samples of this study predate the infection). Cell type and time point are not known.

The CDR3 here is CSARGGLAGVNEQFF. The CDR3 DNA follows: TGCAGTGCTAGGGGCGGACTAGCGGGAGTTAATGAGCAGTTCTTC. The chain is built from TRBV20-1 and TRBJ2-1; 13 nucleotides align to TRBD2. This CDR3 spans 15 amino acids. Trimming cost V 3 bases and J 7 bases; bases outside gene matches: 6. Germline V gene data show CDR1 as DFQATT and CDR2 as SNEGSKA (reference sequence).